Listed here are 14 T cell receptor beta chains from one sample, sequenced in a study of blood T cells in healthy people across ages. A second PCR of 7 to 11 cycles used a sample-barcoded 5' primer and a J-beta primer mix. TCRdb fed the 5' RACE reads into MiXCR, producing one record per CDR3 protein. This sample has 850,000 to 1,300,000 distinct CDR3 sequences, with 40% to 55% found just once. The sequenced sample consisted of blood. These TCRs come from a woman aged 60 to 75 in good health.

This clonotype was recorded a few times. This sequence joins TRBV4-2 and TRBJ1-2; perhaps TRBD1 as D (5 bases). The CDR3 covers 15 residues. Germline V lookup: CDR1 LGHNA, CDR2 YNFKEQ. V was pared by 2 bases and J by 1 base, with 11 bases between. Here the CDR3 DNA reads TGTGCCAGCAGCCAAAAGGCAGGGAATAACTATGGCTACACCTTC. Protein product: CASSQKAGNNYGYTF.

This clonotype was seen a few times. This rearrangement joins TRBV12-3 or TRBV12-4 to TRBJ2-5; D possibly corresponds to TRBD2 (5 bases). The CDR3 sequence is 14 residues long. Trimming stripped 1 base from V and 11 bases from J, with 17 bases between. DNA for the CDR3: TGTGCCAGCAGTTTAGTGGCGGGCTACAATGAGCAGTACTTC. It codes for CASSLVAGYNEQYF.

The chain links TRBV7-2 to TRBJ1-2, with D unclear. Per the germline V gene, CDR1 is SGHTA and CDR2 is FQGNSA. This CDR3 contains 14 residues. The V end lost 5 bases, the J end lost 0 bases, and 10 bases lay between the germline ends. The CDR3 bases are TGTGCCAGCAGCGTAACAGCAGCTAACTATGGCTACACCTTC. Translated, it gives CASSVTAANYGYTF.

The genes are TRBV29-1 and TRBJ1-4, with 10 bases lining up with TRBD1. CDR3 length: 15 amino acids. V lost 4 bases to trimming and J lost 1 base; unmatched junction nucleotides: 3. The germline CDR1 and CDR2 sequences are SQVTM and ANQGSEA. In DNA, the CDR3 is TGCAGCGTTGGGACAGGGGGTGTAACTAATGAAAAACTGTTTTTT. It specifies CSVGTGGVTNEKLFF.

Details on this clonotype: This may be a read error: a much more frequent sequence differs by one nucleotide. The chain couples TRBV28 to TRBJ2-5, with TRBD2 identical over 11 bases. The CDR3 is 14 amino acids. Losses at the gene ends were 9 bases for V and 7 bases for J; bases not matched to a gene: 10. Germline assignment: CDR1 MDHEN and CDR2 SYDVKM. In DNA form, the CDR3 reads TGTGCCAGTCTAGCGGGAGGCCCTCGGGGGACCCAGTACTTC. Translated, it gives CASLAGGPRGTQYF.

This clonotype showed up just a few times. The V gene is TRBV5-1, the J gene TRBJ1-4; 7 nucleotides line up with TRBD1. The junction had 8 bases not matched to a gene; V was cut back by 5 bases and J by 4 bases. Per the germline V gene, CDR1 is SGHRS and CDR2 is YFSETQ. The CDR3 covers 15 residues. The chain's CDR3 is CASRSRTGHNEKLFF. The CDR3, as DNA: TGCGCCAGCAGATCCCGGACAGGACATAATGAAAAACTGTTTTTT.

This clonotype was detected a few times. The gene calls are TRBV12-3 or TRBV12-4 and TRBJ2-1; D remains ambiguous. This CDR3 has 16 residues. V lost 5 bases to trimming and J lost 0 bases, with 14 bases between them. The CDR3 sequence: CASSQGPAVSYNEQFF. The CDR3 bases are TGTGCCAGCAGTCAAGGACCCGCCGTCTCCTACAATGAGCAGTTCTTC.

As concerns this clonotype: At one end the junction does not follow the germline gene, possibly because of a read error. J is TRBJ2-4 and V is TRBV18; the match to TRBD1 covers 9 bases. The J call is in doubt because the DNA end fits TRBJ2-7 better. The CDR3 contains 13 residues. The germline gives CDR1 KGHSH, CDR2 LQKENI. In DNA, the CDR3 is TGCGCCAGCGCGACAGGGGGTGAGAACGAGCAGTACTTC. Its translation: CASATGGENEQYF.

The rearrangement uses TRBV27 and TRBJ2-7; D might be TRBD2 (6 bases). The V end lost 1 base, the J end lost 0 bases, and 13 bases lay between the germline ends. The germline V gene has CDR1 MNHEY and CDR2 SMNVEV (reference sequence). The CDR3 has 16 amino acids. CDR3 sequence: CASSLYGGVSSYEQYF. The CDR3 DNA sequence: TGTGCCAGCAGTTTATATGGCGGGGTCAGCTCCTACGAGCAGTACTTC.

DNA of the CDR3: TGTGCCAGCAGTTTGGAAGTCAGACGGTCCTACGAGCAGTACTTC. As protein: CASSLEVRRSYEQYF. The J gene is TRBJ2-7, the V gene TRBV12-3 or TRBV12-4; D not resolved. Trimming cost V 3 bases and J 1 base, with 13 bases left between them. The CDR3 is made up of 15 amino acids.

The chain joins TRBV21-1 to TRBJ2-1; TRBD2, the table's D call, was not compared with the DNA. TRBV21-1 is a pseudogene. The CDR3 runs 18 residues. CDR3 loop: CASSKMGRGAKGNNEQFF. CDR3 DNA: TGTGCCAGCAGCAAAATGGGGCGGGGGGCTAAGGGGAATAATGAGCAGTTCTTC.

This clonotype appeared a few times. The chain uses TRBV7-9 and TRBJ1-1; 7 bases line up with TRBD1. Germline V gene lookup returns CDR1 SEHNR and CDR2 FQNEAQ (reference sequence). V was clipped by 1 base and J by 5 bases; unmatched bases: 7. The CDR3 consists of 15 residues. The CDR3, as DNA: TGTGCCAGCAGCTTAGGACAGGGCTGGAGGACTGAAGCTTTCTTT. It specifies CASSLGQGWRTEAFF.

This sequence joins TRBV30 and TRBJ1-1, with D perhaps matching TRBD1 (5 bases). The CDR3 is made up of 13 amino acids. The germline gives CDR1 GTSNPN, CDR2 SVGIG (reference sequence). V shed 2 bases and J shed 2 bases, with 9 bases lying between them. CDR3 in DNA: TGTGCCTGGAGTTTGGGACGCAACACTGAAGCTTTCTTT. Protein sequence: CAWSLGRNTEAFF.

This clonotype was picked up many times. The chain employs TRBV7-8 and TRBJ2-7; TRBD2 matches at 13 bases. V shed 5 bases and J 1 base; nucleotides not matched to a gene: 8. Germline CDR1 reads SGHVS; CDR2 reads FQNEAQ. The CDR3 has 17 amino acids. CDR3 amino acids: CASSGPGLAGPSYEQYF. The CDR3 DNA sequence: TGTGCCAGCAGCGGTCCGGGACTAGCGGGGCCATCCTACGAGCAGTACTTC.